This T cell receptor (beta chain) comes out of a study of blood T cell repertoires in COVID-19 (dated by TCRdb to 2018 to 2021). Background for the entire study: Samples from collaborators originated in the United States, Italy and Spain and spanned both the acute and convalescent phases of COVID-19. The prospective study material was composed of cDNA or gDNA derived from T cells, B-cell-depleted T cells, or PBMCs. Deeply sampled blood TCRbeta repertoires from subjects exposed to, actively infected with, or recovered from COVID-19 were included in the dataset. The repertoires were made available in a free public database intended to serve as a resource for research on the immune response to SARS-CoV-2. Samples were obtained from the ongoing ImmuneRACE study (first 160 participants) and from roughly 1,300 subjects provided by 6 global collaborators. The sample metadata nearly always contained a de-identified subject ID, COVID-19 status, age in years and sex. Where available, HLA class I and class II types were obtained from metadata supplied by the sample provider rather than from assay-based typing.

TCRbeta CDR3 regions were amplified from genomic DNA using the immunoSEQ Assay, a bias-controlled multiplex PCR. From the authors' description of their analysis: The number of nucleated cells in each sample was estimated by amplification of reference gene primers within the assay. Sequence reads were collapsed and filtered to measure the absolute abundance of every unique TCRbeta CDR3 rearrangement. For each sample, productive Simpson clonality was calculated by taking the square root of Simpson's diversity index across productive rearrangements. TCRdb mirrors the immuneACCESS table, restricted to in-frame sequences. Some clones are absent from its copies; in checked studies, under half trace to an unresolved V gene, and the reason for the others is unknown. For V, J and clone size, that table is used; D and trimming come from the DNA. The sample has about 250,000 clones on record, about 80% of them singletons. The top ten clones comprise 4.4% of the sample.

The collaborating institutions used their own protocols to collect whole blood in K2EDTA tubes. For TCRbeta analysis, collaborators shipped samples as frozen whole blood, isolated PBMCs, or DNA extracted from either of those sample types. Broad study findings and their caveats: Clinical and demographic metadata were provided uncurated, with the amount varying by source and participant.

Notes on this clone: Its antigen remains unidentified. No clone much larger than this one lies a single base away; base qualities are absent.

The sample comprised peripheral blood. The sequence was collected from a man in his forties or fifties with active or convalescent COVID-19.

The DNA reads as follows: TGTGCCAGCAGTTGGACAGGGGAAGGCGGCTACACCTTC. Its protein is CASSWTGEGGYTF. The chain is made from TRBV3-1 (or the pseudogene TRBV3-2) and TRBJ1-2; the central 9 bases match TRBD1. CDR3 length: 13 amino acids, cysteine to phenylalanine. Only the CDR3 DNA is retained, 39 bases long and in frame from the first base. The germline V gene (reference sequence) yields LGHDT for CDR1 and YNNKEL for CDR2. Trimming leaves V shorter by 6 bases and J shorter by 8 bases, with the junction holding 7 bases beyond the gene matches.